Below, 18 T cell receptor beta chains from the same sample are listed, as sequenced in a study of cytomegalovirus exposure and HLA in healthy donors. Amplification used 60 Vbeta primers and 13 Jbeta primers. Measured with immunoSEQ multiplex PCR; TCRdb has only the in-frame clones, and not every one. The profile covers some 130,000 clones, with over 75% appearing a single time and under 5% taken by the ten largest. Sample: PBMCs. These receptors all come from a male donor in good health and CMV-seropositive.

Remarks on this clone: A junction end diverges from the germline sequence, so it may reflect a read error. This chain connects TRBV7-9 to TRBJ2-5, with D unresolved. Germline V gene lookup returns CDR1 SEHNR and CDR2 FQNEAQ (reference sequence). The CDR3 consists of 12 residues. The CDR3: CSSSFTLETQYF. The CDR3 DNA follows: TGTTCCAGCAGTTTTACTTTGGAGACCCAGTACTTC.

The CDR3 is CASTLFRVLIYGYTF. The DNA for the CDR3 is TGTGCCAGCACCCTATTTCGGGTTCTTATCTATGGCTACACCTTC. The gene calls are TRBV5-6 and TRBJ1-2; the D is unclear. The CDR3 consists of 15 residues. From germline, CDR1 is SGHDT and CDR2 YYEEEE. Trimming left V 6 bases short and J 4 bases short, with 19 bases between.

The CDR3 reads CASSSLRRDYTF. CDR3 coding DNA: TGTGCCAGCAGTTCCCTTCGGAGGGACTACACCTTC. This rearrangement joins TRBV28 to TRBJ1-2; D unclear. Germline V gives CDR1 MDHEN, CDR2 SYDVKM. CDR3 length: 12 residues. V lost 4 bases and J 10 bases, leaving 13 bases between the germline ends.

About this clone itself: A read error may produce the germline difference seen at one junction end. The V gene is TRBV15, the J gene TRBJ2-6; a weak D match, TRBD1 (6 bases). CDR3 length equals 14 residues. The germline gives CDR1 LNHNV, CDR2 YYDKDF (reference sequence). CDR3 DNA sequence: TGTGCCACCAGCCCGACAGGCGAGGCCAACGGCCTGACTTTC. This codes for CATSPTGEANGLTF. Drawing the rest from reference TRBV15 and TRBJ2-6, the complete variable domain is DAMVIQNPRYQVTQFGKPVTLSCSQTLNHNVMYWYQQKSSQAPKLLFHYYDKDFNNEADTPDNFQSRRPNTSFCFLDIRSPGLGDTAMYLCATSPTGEANGLTFGAGSRLTVL.

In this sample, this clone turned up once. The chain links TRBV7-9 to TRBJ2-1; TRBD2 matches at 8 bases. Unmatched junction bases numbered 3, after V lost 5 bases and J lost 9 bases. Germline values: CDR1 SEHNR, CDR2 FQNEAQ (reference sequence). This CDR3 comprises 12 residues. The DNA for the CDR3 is TGTGCCAGCAGCCCGGGAGGGGGTGAGCAGTTCTTC. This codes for CASSPGGGEQFF.

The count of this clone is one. The CDR3 protein is CASSLVSGVWISEQYF. The CDR3 DNA follows: TGTGCCAGCAGCTTAGTTTCCGGAGTTTGGATCTCCGAGCAGTACTTC. The chain links TRBV7-2 to TRBJ2-7; no firm D call. V was cut by 1 base and J by 6 bases, with 19 bases left in between. This CDR3 has 16 residues. The V gene's germline CDR1 is SGHTA and CDR2 FQGNSA.

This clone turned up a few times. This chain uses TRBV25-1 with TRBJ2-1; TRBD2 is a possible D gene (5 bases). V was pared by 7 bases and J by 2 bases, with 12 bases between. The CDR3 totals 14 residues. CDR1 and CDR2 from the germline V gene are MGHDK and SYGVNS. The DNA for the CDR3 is TGTGCCAGCACCGGTGGACTGACCTACAATGAGCAGTTCTTC. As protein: CASTGGLTYNEQFF.

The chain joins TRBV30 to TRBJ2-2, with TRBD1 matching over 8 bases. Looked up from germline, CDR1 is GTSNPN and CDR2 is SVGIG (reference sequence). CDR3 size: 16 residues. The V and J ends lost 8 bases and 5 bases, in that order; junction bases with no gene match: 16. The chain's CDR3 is CAQRTQAGGGTGELFF. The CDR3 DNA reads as TGTGCCCAACGGACCCAAGCAGGGGGCGGAACCGGGGAGCTGTTTTTT. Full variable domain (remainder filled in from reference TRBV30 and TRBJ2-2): SQTIHQWPATLVQPVGSPLSLECTVEGTSNPNLYWYRQAAGRGLQLLFYSVGIGQISSEVPQNLSASRPQDRQFILSSKKLLLSDSGFYLCAQRTQAGGGTGELFFGEGSRLTVL.

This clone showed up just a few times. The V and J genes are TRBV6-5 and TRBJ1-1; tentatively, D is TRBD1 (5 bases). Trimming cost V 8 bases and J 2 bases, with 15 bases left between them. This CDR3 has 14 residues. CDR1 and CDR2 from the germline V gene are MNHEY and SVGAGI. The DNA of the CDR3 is TGTGCCAGCCGCCCAATGACAGACAACACTGAAGCTTTCTTT. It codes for CASRPMTDNTEAFF.

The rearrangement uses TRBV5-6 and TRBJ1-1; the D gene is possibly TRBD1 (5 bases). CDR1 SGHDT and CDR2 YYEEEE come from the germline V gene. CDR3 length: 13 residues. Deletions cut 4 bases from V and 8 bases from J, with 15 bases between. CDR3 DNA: TGTGCCAGCAGCAGCGATTTAGGACAAGAAGCTTTCTTT. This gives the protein CASSSDLGQEAFF.

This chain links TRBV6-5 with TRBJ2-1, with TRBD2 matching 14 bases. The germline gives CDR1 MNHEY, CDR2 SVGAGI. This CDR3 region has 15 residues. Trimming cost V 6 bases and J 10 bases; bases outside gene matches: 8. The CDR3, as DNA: TGTGCCAGCAGAGGGACTAGCGGGAGCCCTTGGGAGCAGTTCTTC. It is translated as CASRGTSGSPWEQFF.

The CDR3 spells CASSLWASGGYYNEQFF. The CDR3 DNA sequence: TGTGCCAGCAGCTTATGGGCTAGCGGGGGATACTACAATGAGCAGTTCTTC. The chain has TRBV7-9 and TRBJ2-1; 10 bases are a match to TRBD2. The V gene end was trimmed by 2 bases and the J gene end by 3 bases; junction bases not matched to a gene: 7. The CDR3 length is 17 residues. Germline lookup yields CDR1 SEHNR and CDR2 FQNEAQ (reference sequence). Complete variable domain (other parts from reference TRBV7-9 and TRBJ2-1): DTGVSQNPRHKITKRGQNVTFRCDPISEHNRLYWYRQTLGQGPEFLTYFQNEAQLEKSRLLSDRFSAERPKGSFSTLEIQRTEQGDSAMYLCASSLWASGGYYNEQFFGPGTRLTVL.

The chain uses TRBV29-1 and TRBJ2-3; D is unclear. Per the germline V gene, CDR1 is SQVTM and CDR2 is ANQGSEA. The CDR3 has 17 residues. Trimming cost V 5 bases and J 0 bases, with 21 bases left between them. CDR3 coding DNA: TGCAGCGTTATGCGCCGCTATTGGTGCAAAAGCACAGATACGCAGTATTTT. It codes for CSVMRRYWCKSTDTQYF.

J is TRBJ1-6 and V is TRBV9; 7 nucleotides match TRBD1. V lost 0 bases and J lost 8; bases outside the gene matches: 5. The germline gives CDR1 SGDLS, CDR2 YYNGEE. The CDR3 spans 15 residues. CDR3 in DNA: TGTGCCAGCAGCGTAGTGAGCACAGGGGATTCACCCCTCCACTTT. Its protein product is CASSVVSTGDSPLHF.

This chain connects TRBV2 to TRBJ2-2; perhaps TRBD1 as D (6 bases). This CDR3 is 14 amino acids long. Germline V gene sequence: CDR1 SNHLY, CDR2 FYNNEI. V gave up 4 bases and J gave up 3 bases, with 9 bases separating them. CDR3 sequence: CASSVQGDTGELFF. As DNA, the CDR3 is TGTGCCAGCAGTGTACAGGGCGACACCGGGGAGCTGTTTTTT.

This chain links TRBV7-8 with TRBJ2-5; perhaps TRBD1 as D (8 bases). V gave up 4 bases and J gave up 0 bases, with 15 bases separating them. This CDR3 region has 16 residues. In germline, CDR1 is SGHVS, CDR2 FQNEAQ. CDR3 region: CASSSGQGGYQETQYF. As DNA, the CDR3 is TGTGCCAGCAGCTCCGGACAGGGAGGGTACCAAGAGACCCAGTACTTC. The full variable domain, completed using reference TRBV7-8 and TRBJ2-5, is GAGVSQSPRYKVAKRGQDVALRCDPISGHVSLFWYQQALGQGPEFLTYFQNEAQLDKSGLPSDRFFAERPEGSVSTLKIQRTQQEDSAVYLCASSSGQGGYQETQYFGPGTRLLVL.

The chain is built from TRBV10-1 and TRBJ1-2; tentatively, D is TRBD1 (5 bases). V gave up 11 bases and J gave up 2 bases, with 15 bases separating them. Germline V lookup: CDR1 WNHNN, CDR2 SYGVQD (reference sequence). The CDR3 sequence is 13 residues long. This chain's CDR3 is CAPCKGANYGYTF. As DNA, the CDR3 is TGCGCCCCGTGTAAAGGGGCGAACTATGGCTACACCTTC.

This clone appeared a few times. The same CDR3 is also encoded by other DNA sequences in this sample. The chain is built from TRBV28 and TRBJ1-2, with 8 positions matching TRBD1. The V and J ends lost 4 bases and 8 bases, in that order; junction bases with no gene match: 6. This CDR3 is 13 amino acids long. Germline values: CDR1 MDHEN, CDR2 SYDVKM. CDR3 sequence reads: CASSSDRAGGYTF. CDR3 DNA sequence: TGTGCCAGCAGTTCGGACAGGGCTGGCGGCTACACCTTC.